This T cell receptor beta chain was recovered during a study of CD8 T cell repertoires and HIV-1 epitope variants. Study summary: Twenty-five autologous and known Gag and Nef epitope variant peptides each stimulated T cells separately. Controls were a CMV, EBV and flu pool, Ebola AY9, and no peptide. Study-level results: The TAALDMSHF plasma variant had no responses, unlike KF9 (roughly 5 clonotypes) and HW9 (one). Of some ten antigen-specific beta clonotypes, six appeared to cross-react with escape variants.

By share of the sample, this clone is medium-sized. The antigen remains unidentified. Germline values: CDR1 MDHEN, CDR2 SYDVKM. V was shortened by 6 bases and J by 2 bases, with 17 bases between the two germline ends. The CDR3 is 15 amino acids. Some clones are missing from TCRdb's copy, which holds only in-frame ones; the method was immunoSEQ multiplex PCR. The table has approximately 5,900 clones, around two thirds seen once; the top ten hold under 55%. V and J are TRBV28 and TRBJ2-7; maybe TRBD1 (5 bases). Source material: cultured CD8+ T cells derived from PBMCs. The TCR originated in a male donor with HIV. The CDR3 sequence: CASSESIGQAYEQYF. In DNA, the CDR3 is TGTGCCAGCAGCGAATCAATAGGACAAGCCTACGAGCAGTACTTC.